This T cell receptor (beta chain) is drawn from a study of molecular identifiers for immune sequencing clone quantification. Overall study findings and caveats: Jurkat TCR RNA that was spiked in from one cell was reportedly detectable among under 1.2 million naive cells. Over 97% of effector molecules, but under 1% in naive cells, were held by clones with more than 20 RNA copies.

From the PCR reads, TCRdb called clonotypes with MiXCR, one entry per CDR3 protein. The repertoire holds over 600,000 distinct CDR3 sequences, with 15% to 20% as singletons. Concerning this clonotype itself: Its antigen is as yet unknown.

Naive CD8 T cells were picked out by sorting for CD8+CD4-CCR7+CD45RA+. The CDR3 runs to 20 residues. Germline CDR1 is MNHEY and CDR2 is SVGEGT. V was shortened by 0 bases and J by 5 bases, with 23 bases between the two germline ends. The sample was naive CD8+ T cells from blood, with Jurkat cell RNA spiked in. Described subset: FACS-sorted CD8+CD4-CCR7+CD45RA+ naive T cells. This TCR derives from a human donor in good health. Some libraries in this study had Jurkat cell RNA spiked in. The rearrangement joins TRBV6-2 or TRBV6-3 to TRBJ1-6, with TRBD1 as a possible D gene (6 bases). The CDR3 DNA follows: TGTGCCAGCAGTTACTCGACGAGGGGGACAACAGGGTTGGATAATTCACCCCTCCACTTT. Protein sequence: CASSYSTRGTTGLDNSPLHF.